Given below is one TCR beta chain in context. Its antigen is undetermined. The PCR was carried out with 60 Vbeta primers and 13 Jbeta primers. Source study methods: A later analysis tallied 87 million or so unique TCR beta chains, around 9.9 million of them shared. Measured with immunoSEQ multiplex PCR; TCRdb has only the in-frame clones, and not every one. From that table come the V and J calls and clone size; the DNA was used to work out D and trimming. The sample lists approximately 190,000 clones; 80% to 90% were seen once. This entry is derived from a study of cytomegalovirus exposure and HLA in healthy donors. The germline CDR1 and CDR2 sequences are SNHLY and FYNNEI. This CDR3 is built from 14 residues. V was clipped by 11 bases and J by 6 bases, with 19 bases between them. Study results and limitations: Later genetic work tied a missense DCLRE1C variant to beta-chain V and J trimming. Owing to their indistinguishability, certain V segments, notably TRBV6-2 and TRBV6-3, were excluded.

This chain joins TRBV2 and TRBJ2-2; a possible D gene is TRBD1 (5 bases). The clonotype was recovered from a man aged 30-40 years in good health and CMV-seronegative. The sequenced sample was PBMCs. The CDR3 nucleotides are TGTGCCGGAGCTGGGCAGGGTGGGGCCGGGGAGCTGTTTTTT. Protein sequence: CAGAGQGGAGELFF.